These 3 T cell receptor beta chains came from one sample sequenced in a study of vaccination and CD4 T cells after COVID-19. Treatment described: roughly nine-day PBMC culture with coronavirus spike peptide pools or control peptides (ViraFEST assay). These TCRs' antigens remain unknown. Sequenced with the Oncomine TCR Beta short-read assay was DNA taken from cultured CD4+ T cells. TCRdb reprocessed the PCR reads via MiXCR and lists one record per CDR3 protein. The table has some 14,000 distinct CDR3 sequences, 45% to 55% seen once; the top ten hold approximately 10%. The sequenced material came from CD4+ T cells from blood, cultured in vitro. The receptors derive from a human donor who had recovered from COVID-19.

The rearrangement uses TRBV6-1 and TRBJ2-5, with 7 bases that match TRBD1. Germline V gene lookup returns CDR1 MNHNS and CDR2 SASEGT. CDR3 length equals 14 residues. Trimming took 7 bases from V and 1 from J; bases not matched to a gene: 6. CDR3 coding DNA: TGTGCCAGCATTCTCGGACAGGTCCAAGAGACCCAGTACTTC. As protein: CASILGQVQETQYF.

This clonotype has just a few counts. This chain links TRBV20-1 with TRBJ2-1, with a possible D match to TRBD2 (7 bases). Germline loops: CDR1 DFQATT, CDR2 SNEGSKA (reference sequence). The CDR3 sequence is 16 residues long. The ends were cut back, 0 bases at V and 4 bases at J, with 16 bases in the middle. The CDR3 sequence is CSARDWGREKYNEQFF. The CDR3 nucleotides are TGCAGTGCTAGAGACTGGGGGCGGGAGAAGTACAATGAGCAGTTCTTC.

This clonotype was seen more than once but under ten times. The genes are TRBV20-1 and TRBJ1-6; 7 nucleotides align to TRBD1. The length of the CDR3 is 15 residues. The J segment lost 7 bases and the V segment lost 2 bases, leaving 8 bases of the junction unmatched. The germline V gene has CDR1 DFQATT and CDR2 SNEGSKA (reference sequence). The CDR3 reads CSARWGAQGNSPLHF. Written as DNA, the CDR3 is TGCAGTGCTAGATGGGGGGCACAGGGGAATTCACCCCTCCACTTT.